The TCR beta chain described here comes from a study of Graves' ophthalmopathy and Graves' hyperthyroidism. Study context: Peripheral blood was gathered at first diagnosis, ahead of any treatment whatsoever. Points from the study as a whole: In predicting ophthalmopathy progression, the model reached about 69% sensitivity and under 85% specificity.

The study excluded patients with other autoimmune diseases, uncontrolled infections, pregnancy or lactation. As the template, RNA transcripts were used to amplify TCR beta CDR3 regions. HTBI primers were used in a first-round RT-PCR, which preceded a second-round multiplex PCR. MiXCR, applied by TCRdb to the multiplex PCR reads, yields one record per CDR3 protein. The data show about 740,000 distinct CDR3 sequences, around 40% seen once. CDR1 and CDR2 from the germline V gene are DFQATT and SNEGSKA (reference sequence). The CDR3 sequence is 14 residues long. In the case of this clonotype: Its target is unknown. Possible read error: a much larger clone is one base away.

The sample consisted of peripheral blood. The genes are TRBV20-1 and TRBJ1-6; 9 bases align to TRBD1. The receptor's source is an adult man with Graves' ophthalmopathy. The CDR3 DNA reads as TGCAGTGCTAGTCAGGGACAGGGAAATTCACCCCTCCGCTTT. Its translation: CSASQGQGNSPLRF.